A single TCR beta chain is shown here with its context. Its cognate antigen is unknown. This entry belongs to a study of shared clonotypes between healthy human individuals. The overall study: Three CD4 naive, three CD4 memory, two CD8 naive and one CD8 memory plate were used per donor.

Findings and limits, study-wide: The naive CD4 repertoires of a handful of donors were compared, and around 4.7% of clonotypes were shared. Large depth notwithstanding, sorted-subset sequencing proved incomplete by rarefaction.

CD45RO+ cells went into CD8 memory alongside CCR7-negative CD45RA+ TemRA cells. CDR1 and CDR2 (germline): MNHEY, SVGAGI. V was clipped by 6 bases and J by 3 bases; unmatched bases: 6. The CDR3 runs 15 residues. Method: immunoSEQ multiplex PCR; TCRdb's copy keeps in-frame clones and lacks some. The top ten hold 30% to 40% of the sample, which has some 700,000 clones, about 90% seen once. The sequenced material came from memory CD8+ T cells from PBMCs. As for subset: CD45RO+ cells pooled with CCR7-negative TemRA cells. The clonotype comes from a man between 18 and 35 years old in good health. Some clones in this sample may be carry-over from other donors' samples. The chain combines TRBV6-5 with TRBJ2-4; 9 nucleotides agree with TRBD1. DNA for the CDR3: TGTGCCAGCAGCCCGGGACAGGGTATCAAAAACATTCAGTACTTC. As protein: CASSPGQGIKNIQYF.